This T cell receptor (beta chain) is drawn from a study of T cell responses to AZD1222 COVID-19 vaccine. The CDR3 loop spans 15 amino acids. Germline CDR1 SGHNT, CDR2 YENEEA. Trimming removed 1 base from V and 5 bases from J, with 15 bases in between. Findings and caveats of the study: Across spike, vaccine-associated CD4 TCRs were found, dominant at 160-218 and 743-854. Nearly half of unique spike-specific TCRs reportedly avoided B.1.351 and B.1.1.7 mutated regions.

Sequencing was performed with immunoSEQ multiplex PCR; in TCRdb, only in-frame clones are kept and a portion is missing. The sample holds some 89,000 clones, 70% to 90% seen once. Remarks on this clone: The antigen is not known.

The TCR comes from an adult in good health. The chain couples TRBV11-3 to TRBJ2-7; possibly TRBD1 for D (6 bases). Here the sequenced sample was peripheral blood, taken on day 0 of MenACWY control vaccination. The CDR3 protein is CASSLGPAGVDEQYF. Written as DNA, the CDR3 is TGTGCCAGCAGCTTAGGCCCGGCAGGGGTCGACGAGCAGTACTTC. Together with reference TRBV11-3 and TRBJ2-7, the CDR3 gives the full variable domain: EAGVVQSPRYKIIEKKQPVAFWCNPISGHNTLYWYLQNLGQGPELLIRYENEEAVDDSQLPKDRFSAERLKGVDSTLKIQPAELGDSAVYLCASSLGPAGVDEQYFGPGTRLTVT.